The TCR beta chain described here comes from a study of CD8 T cells in ankylosing spondylitis. Study results and caveats: There was a TCR beta motif, made of roughly eight highly homologous variants, that appeared characteristic of ankylosing spondylitis blood.

The TCR beta libraries were generated through quantitative 5'-RACE incorporating molecular barcodes. TCRdb processed the 5' RACE reads anew with MiXCR; each CDR3 protein has one entry. The sample shows fewer than 550,000 distinct CDR3 sequences, under 5.5% of them seen only once. Germline CDR1 MNHEY, CDR2 SVGEGT. The V and J ends lost 6 bases and 0 bases, in that order; junction bases with no gene match: 4. This CDR3 is built from 15 residues. This clonotype was seen a few times. Antigen specificity is unknown. V gene TRBV6-2 or TRBV6-3 combines with J gene TRBJ2-1; 8 nucleotides agree with TRBD2. The sequencing input was blood, either unsorted or a sorted T cell fraction (not recorded which). This receptor was identified in a male donor with ankylosing spondylitis. CDR3 in amino acids: CASRPSGSSYNEQFF. CDR3 DNA sequence: TGTGCCAGCAGACCCAGCGGGAGCTCCTACAATGAGCAGTTCTTC.